Listed below are T cell receptor beta chains from one sample, sequenced in a study of cytomegalovirus exposure and HLA in healthy donors. Measured with immunoSEQ multiplex PCR; TCRdb has only the in-frame clones, and not every one. The sample shows 200,000 to 250,000 clones, around nine tenths of them seen only once. Sequencing used PBMCs. These receptors were obtained from a woman younger than 30 in good health and CMV-seropositive. CDR3s include the opening cysteine and the closing phenylalanine or tryptophan. The D gene is left open where the match is weak. Where a row states a size, it is once, few, many or the class of an expanded clone; other rows omit it.

V gene	D gene	J gene	clone size	CDR3 DNA	CDR3 protein
TRBV29-1	.	TRBJ1-3	.	TGCAGCGTTGGTCGTAACTCTGGAAACACCATATATTTT	CSVGRNSGNTIYF
TRBV28	.	TRBJ1-2	.	TGTGCCAGGCCGATGAGGAGGGGCTATGGCTACACCTTC	CARPMRRGYGYTF
TRBV14	.	TRBJ1-2	.	TGTGCCAGCAGCCAAGAATTCACAGCGGGGAACTATGGCTACACCTTC	CASSQEFTAGNYGYTF
TRBV28	.	TRBJ2-7	.	TGTGCCAGCAGTTTTTCAGGGTGGAGGGACTACGAGCAGTACTTC	CASSFSGWRDYEQYF
TRBV27	TRBD2	TRBJ2-7	.	TGTGCCAGCAGTTCTTTTTCACCGCGACTAGCGGGGGTCTACGAGCAGTACTTC	CASSSFSPRLAGVYEQYF
TRBV27	.	TRBJ2-6	.	TGTGCCAGCCAGGGGATCTCTGGGGCCAACGTCCTGACTTTC	CASQGISGANVLTF
TRBV2	.	TRBJ1-4	.	TGTGCCAGCAGTGTACCGACAGATAATGAAAAACTGTTTTTT	CASSVPTDNEKLFF
TRBV9	.	TRBJ2-2	.	TGTGCCAGCAGCCCCCGCCCCAGCGCCGGGGAGCTGTTTTTT	CASSPRPSAGELFF
TRBV7-9	.	TRBJ1-1	.	TGTGCCAGCAGTCCAGGGGTCTTGAACACTGAAGCTTTCTTT	CASSPGVLNTEAFF
TRBV9	.	TRBJ2-7	.	TGTGCCAGCAGCACCTTGAGTGGGAGCTACGAGCAGTACTTC	CASSTLSGSYEQYF
TRBV5-1	.	TRBJ1-3	.	TGCGCCAGCAGTCAGGGTTACTCTGGAAACACCATATATTTT	CASSQGYSGNTIYF
TRBV7-9	TRBD2	TRBJ2-3	.	TGTGCCAGCAGCTTCGATGCTAGCGGGCGCACAGATACGCAGTATTTT	CASSFDASGRTDTQYF
TRBV27	TRBD1	TRBJ2-1	.	TGTGCCAGCAGTACCGGGACAGGGGACTACAATGAGCAGTTCTTC	CASSTGTGDYNEQFF
TRBV2	TRBD1	TRBJ2-5	.	TGTGCCAGCACCCGACCCCCCCCCTACAGGGGTAAGCTGAGCAAGCAAGAGACCCAGTACTTC	CASTRPPPYRGKLSKQETQYF
TRBV27	.	TRBJ2-7	.	TGTGCCAGCAGTTTATCGGGAACAGGCTCCTACGAGCAGTACTTC	CASSLSGTGSYEQYF
TRBV27	TRBD2	TRBJ2-1	.	TGTGCCAGCAGCCGTTTAGGACTAGCGGGAGGGTACAATGAGCAGTTCTTC	CASSRLGLAGGYNEQFF
TRBV9	.	TRBJ1-3	.	TGTGCCAGCAGCGTAGAGCTTGGGGGCCCTGGAAACACCATATATTTT	CASSVELGGPGNTIYF
TRBV10-1	.	TRBJ1-1	.	TGCGCCAGCAGTGGTCCGGGTCCTCACGGCACTGAAGCTTTCTTT	CASSGPGPHGTEAFF
TRBV27	TRBD1	TRBJ1-2	.	TGTGCCAGCAGTCTCGGGACAGTTGGGGGCTACACCTTC	CASSLGTVGGYTF
TRBV10-3	TRBD1	TRBJ1-1	.	TGTGCCATCAGTGTTTCGACAGGGCGCATGAACACTGAAGCTTTCTTT	CAISVSTGRMNTEAFF
TRBV13	.	TRBJ2-7	.	TGTGCCAGCAGCTTGGAGGTTTTACGGGACGAGCAGTACTTC	CASSLEVLRDEQYF
TRBV27	TRBD1	TRBJ1-2	.	TGTGCCAGCACGAGGACAGGGCGGGCTGATGGCTACACCTTC	CASTRTGRADGYTF
TRBV28	.	TRBJ2-3	.	TGTGCCAGCATAAGGTTTGCGGTAAGCACAGATACGCAGTATTTT	CASIRFAVSTDTQYF
TRBV18	TRBD1	TRBJ1-3	.	TGTGCCAGCTCACCACTCGGACAGGGGAAAAGAAACACCATATATTTT	CASSPLGQGKRNTIYF
TRBV5-5	.	TRBJ2-2	.	TGTGCCAGCAGCCACGAAACCCGACGACTAGGCGGGAACACCGGGGAGCTGTTTTTT	CASSHETRRLGGNTGELFF
TRBV9	.	TRBJ1-2	.	TGTGCCATCATCTTCGTCTCGGGCGGGCGGCGCGGCGGCTACACCTTC	CAIIFVSGGRRGGYTF
TRBV27	.	TRBJ1-2	.	TGTGCCAGCAGTTTTGTCCGACCTACAGGCCGGCATGGCTACACCTTC	CASSFVRPTGRHGYTF
TRBV5-5	.	TRBJ1-1	.	TGTGCCAGCAGCTGGACTAATACTGAAGCTTTCTTT	CASSWTNTEAFF
TRBV11-3	.	TRBJ1-2	.	TGTGCCAGCAGCCTCAGGGGTCGCGACTATGGCTACACCTTC	CASSLRGRDYGYTF
TRBV7-9	TRBD1	TRBJ1-1	.	TGTGCCAGCAGCCCCGTCTTAGACAGGGGGTTAGAAGCTTTCTTT	CASSPVLDRGLEAFF
TRBV11-3	.	TRBJ2-7	.	TGTGCCAGCAGCTTAAGGGGGAGCCAGAGCTCCTACGAGCAGTACTTC	CASSLRGSQSSYEQYF
TRBV7-9	TRBD1	TRBJ1-1	.	TGTGCCAGCAGCTCGTTGGGACAGGGGAACACTGAAGCTTTCTTT	CASSSLGQGNTEAFF
TRBV15	TRBD1	TRBJ2-7	.	TGTGCCACCAGCACCGGACAGGGTCCCTACGAGCAGTACTTC	CATSTGQGPYEQYF
TRBV11-2	.	TRBJ1-2	.	TGTGCCAGCAGCTTCGGACAGAACTATGGCTACACCTTC	CASSFGQNYGYTF
TRBV11-2	TRBD2	TRBJ2-1	.	TGTGCCAGCAGCCCTAGCCCGGGCGGGGGAGAGCAGTTCTTC	CASSPSPGGGEQFF
TRBV19	TRBD1	TRBJ2-7	.	TGTGCCAGTACAGGAACAGGGGGCGCCGAGCAGTACTTC	CASTGTGGAEQYF
TRBV19	TRBD1	TRBJ2-2	.	TGTGCCAGTAGTACCCCAGGGGGGAACACCGGGGAGCTGTTTTTT	CASSTPGGNTGELFF
TRBV28	.	TRBJ1-2	.	TGTGCCAGCACCGGGGGGGAGCGGGGCTACACCTTC	CASTGGERGYTF
TRBV2	.	TRBJ2-5	.	TGTGCCAGCCCAGCGGGAGAGACCCAGTACTTC	CASPAGETQYF
TRBV6-1	TRBD1	TRBJ1-1	.	TGTGCCAGCAGTGATCTCGGGACAGGGGGACCTGAAGCTTTCTTT	CASSDLGTGGPEAFF
TRBV5-1	.	TRBJ1-3	.	TGCGCCAGCAGCCTAGACCTCTCTGGAAACACCATATATTTT	CASSLDLSGNTIYF
TRBV5-6	TRBD1	TRBJ1-4	.	TGTGCCAGCAGCTCCCAGGGGGCCGGCGAAAAACTGTTTTTT	CASSSQGAGEKLFF
TRBV28	.	TRBJ1-2	.	TGTGCCAGCAGTCACCGGGTCCGGGAGGGCTACACCTTC	CASSHRVREGYTF
TRBV9	TRBD2	TRBJ2-1	.	TGTGCCAGCACCCGGACTAGCGGGAGCCACAATGAGCAGTTCTTC	CASTRTSGSHNEQFF
TRBV9	.	TRBJ2-7	.	TGTGCCAGCAGCCCCCCCGGGAACTCCTACGAGCAGTACTTC	CASSPPGNSYEQYF
TRBV29-1	TRBD1	TRBJ1-2	.	TGCAGCGTTGGGGACAGTTCCTATGGCTACACCTTC	CSVGDSSYGYTF
TRBV29-1	TRBD1	TRBJ1-2	.	TGCAGCGTTGACTCAGGGGGAGGTTATGGCTACACCTTC	CSVDSGGGYGYTF
TRBV20-1	TRBD2	TRBJ2-1	.	TGCAGTGCTAGAACTAGCGGGATTGAGTTCTTC	CSARTSGIEFF
TRBV2	.	TRBJ2-1	few	TGTGCCAGCAGTGCGGGCAGCGGGCAGTTCTTC	CASSAGSGQFF
TRBV10-3	TRBD1	TRBJ2-7	.	TGTGCCATCAGTGAGTCCCTTGGACAGGGGGATAGAGGGGACTACGAGCAGTACTTC	CAISESLGQGDRGDYEQYF
TRBV10-2	.	TRBJ2-7	few	TGCGCCAGCAGTGAGTCGACAGTCTACGAGCAGTACTTC	CASSESTVYEQYF